These 4 T cell receptor beta chains came from one sample sequenced in a study of OX40 agonist ivuxolimab in advanced cancers. Assay used: immunoSEQ multiplex PCR; TCRdb lists only in-frame clones, some missing. The sample records 69,000 or so clones, roughly 86% being singletons. The sample consisted of CD4+ or CD8+ T cells sorted from blood, taken in a trial of the OX40 agonist ivuxolimab. The receptors here all came from an adult with an advanced solid tumor such as melanoma, head and neck, liver or kidney cancer.

This rearrangement joins TRBV4-2 to TRBJ2-7; 14 bases align to TRBD2. Germline trimming cut 1 base from V and 6 bases from J; bases unmatched to any gene: 8. Germline CDR1 and CDR2: LGHNA and YNFKEQ. The CDR3 runs to 17 residues. CDR3 in amino acids: CASSQAPSGTSGSEQYF. The CDR3 DNA follows: TGTGCCAGCAGCCAAGCTCCATCCGGGACTAGCGGGAGCGAGCAGTACTTC.

The V gene is TRBV6-1, the J gene TRBJ1-5, with TRBD1 matching over 8 bases. Germline values: CDR1 MNHNS, CDR2 SASEGT. The CDR3 length is 17 residues. V gave up 4 bases and J gave up 2 bases; unmatched junction bases: 10. The CDR3 bases are TGTGCCAGCAGTGCCTGGACAGGGATTGGGGGCAATCAGCCCCAGCATTTT. As protein: CASSAWTGIGGNQPQHF.

This clone has only a few counts. The same CDR3 can be traced to other DNA sequences in this sample. The rearrangement uses TRBV28 and TRBJ1-2, with 8 bases aligning to TRBD1. Germline assignment: CDR1 MDHEN and CDR2 SYDVKM. This CDR3 is 14 amino acids long. With V trimmed by 5 bases and J by 6 bases, 8 bases remained unmatched. This CDR3 reads CASSRGQGRDGYTF. The CDR3 nucleotides are TGTGCCAGCAGTCGCGGACAGGGAAGGGATGGCTACACCTTC.

The chain has TRBV7-9 and TRBJ2-3; D is tentatively TRBD1 or TRBD2 (5 bases each). Between the trimmed V and J ends, which lost 3 bases and 0 bases, there was a span of 10 bases. Germline V gives CDR1 SEHNR, CDR2 FQNEAQ (reference sequence). There are 15 residues in the CDR3. CDR3 amino acids: CASSFGRESTDTQYF. The DNA for the CDR3 is TGTGCCAGCAGCTTCGGCAGGGAGAGCACAGATACGCAGTATTTT. The variable domain in full, completed from reference TRBV7-9 and TRBJ2-3, reads DTGVSQNPRHKITKRGQNVTFRCDPISEHNRLYWYRQTLGQGPEFLTYFQNEAQLEKSRLLSDRFSAERPKGSFSTLEIQRTEQGDSAMYLCASSFGRESTDTQYFGPGTRLTVL.